This is a list of T cell receptor beta chains from one sample in a study of cytomegalovirus exposure and HLA in healthy donors. Using immunoSEQ multiplex PCR, the repertoire was profiled, and TCRdb retains in-frame clones only, with some absent. The data contain 150,000 to 170,000 clones, around 70% of them singletons. Source material: PBMCs. Receptors originate from a man in his thirties or forties in good health and CMV-seronegative. Both conserved end residues are part of each CDR3. The D gene is left open where the match is weak. Not every row has a clone size; where given, it reads once, few, many or a size class.

CDR3aa: CASSLEVGGNYGYTF
CDR3nt: TGCGCCAGCAGCTTGGAAGTGGGGGGAAACTATGGCTACACCTTC
d_gene: NA
v_gene: TRBV5-1
j_gene: TRBJ1-2
abundance: NA

CDR3aa: CASRTGTYNNEQFF
CDR3nt: TGTGCCAGCAGGACCGGGACATATAACAATGAGCAGTTCTTC
d_gene: NA
v_gene: TRBV25-1
j_gene: TRBJ2-1
abundance: NA

CDR3aa: CASSPGTGQGVKEQYF
CDR3nt: TGCGCCAGCAGCCCTGGTACCGGACAGGGGGTAAAAGAGCAGTACTTC
d_gene: TRBD1
v_gene: TRBV4-3
j_gene: TRBJ2-7
abundance: NA

CDR3aa: CASSTSGTEISYSNQPQNF
CDR3nt: TGTGCCAGCAGCACTTCCGGGACAGAAATTTCTTATAGCAATCAGCCCCAGAATTTT
d_gene: TRBD1
v_gene: TRBV7-3
j_gene: TRBJ1-5
abundance: NA

CDR3aa: CASSSQGAAEAFF
CDR3nt: TGTGCCAGCAGTTCACAGGGGGCGGCTGAAGCTTTCTTT
d_gene: TRBD1
v_gene: TRBV2
j_gene: TRBJ1-1
abundance: NA

CDR3aa: CASSHSGGTGELFF
CDR3nt: TGTGCCAGCAGCCATAGCGGGGGCACCGGGGAGCTGTTTTTT
d_gene: TRBD2
v_gene: TRBV7-2
j_gene: TRBJ2-2
abundance: NA

CDR3aa: CASSQRQGSDSPLHF
CDR3nt: TGTGCCAGCAGCCAACGGCAGGGGTCGGATTCACCCCTCCACTTT
d_gene: NA
v_gene: TRBV4-2
j_gene: TRBJ1-6
abundance: NA

CDR3aa: CASSSLHISYEQYF
CDR3nt: TGTGCCAGCAGCTCCTTACACATCTCCTACGAGCAGTACTTC
d_gene: NA
v_gene: TRBV11-1
j_gene: TRBJ2-7
abundance: NA

CDR3aa: CASSLEGGTGELFF
CDR3nt: TGTGCCAGCAGCTTAGAGGGGGGGACCGGGGAGCTGTTTTTT
d_gene: NA
v_gene: TRBV7-6
j_gene: TRBJ2-2
abundance: NA

CDR3aa: CASSEGAASSYEQYF
CDR3nt: TGTGCCAGCAGTGAAGGGGCCGCGAGCTCCTACGAGCAGTACTTC
d_gene: NA
v_gene: TRBV2
j_gene: TRBJ2-7
abundance: NA

CDR3aa: CASSRGGQTEAFF
CDR3nt: TGTGCCAGCTCACGCGGGGGGCAAACTGAAGCTTTCTTT
d_gene: NA
v_gene: TRBV18
j_gene: TRBJ1-1
abundance: NA

CDR3aa: CASSPLSGTVSYEQYF
CDR3nt: TGTGCCAGCAGCCCACTCTCCGGGACAGTATCCTACGAGCAGTACTTC
d_gene: TRBD1
v_gene: TRBV7-2
j_gene: TRBJ2-7
abundance: few

CDR3aa: CASSRGGKNSPLHF
CDR3nt: TGTGCCAGCAGCCGGGGTGGGAAGAATTCACCCCTCCACTTT
d_gene: NA
v_gene: TRBV7-2
j_gene: TRBJ1-6
abundance: few

CDR3aa: CASSLFLGQGHYGYPF
CDR3nt: TGTGCCAGCAGTTTATTCCTTGGACAGGGGCACTATGGCTACCCCTTC
d_gene: TRBD1
v_gene: TRBV28
j_gene: TRBJ1-2
abundance: NA

CDR3aa: CASSFRTTSRQPQHF
CDR3nt: TGTGCCAGCAGTTTCCGTACCACGAGCCGTCAGCCCCAGCATTTT
d_gene: NA
v_gene: TRBV28
j_gene: TRBJ1-5
abundance: NA

CDR3aa: CASSPGLPSGELFF
CDR3nt: TGTGCCAGCAGTCCGGGACTGCCTTCCGGGGAGCTGTTTTTT
d_gene: NA
v_gene: TRBV6-5
j_gene: TRBJ2-2
abundance: NA

CDR3aa: CASSLVGASNQPQHF
CDR3nt: TGTGCCAGCAGTCTCGTAGGGGCCAGCAATCAGCCCCAGCATTTT
d_gene: NA
v_gene: TRBV6-5
j_gene: TRBJ1-5
abundance: few

CDR3aa: CASSTQGAYEQYF
CDR3nt: TGTGCCAGTAGTACACAGGGGGCTTACGAGCAGTACTTC
d_gene: TRBD1
v_gene: TRBV19
j_gene: TRBJ2-7
abundance: NA

CDR3aa: CASRASDRPNTEAFF
CDR3nt: TGTGCCAGCAGAGCTTCCGACAGGCCGAACACTGAAGCTTTCTTT
d_gene: NA
v_gene: TRBV9
j_gene: TRBJ1-1
abundance: NA

CDR3aa: CASSRVAFEGNEQFF
CDR3nt: TGCGCCAGCAGTCGAGTAGCCTTCGAGGGTAATGAGCAGTTCTTC
d_gene: NA
v_gene: TRBV5-1
j_gene: TRBJ2-1
abundance: NA

CDR3aa: CASSPNSGGPYEQYF
CDR3nt: TGCGCCAGCAGCCCCAATAGCGGGGGGCCCTACGAGCAGTACTTC
d_gene: TRBD2
v_gene: TRBV5-1
j_gene: TRBJ2-7
abundance: NA

CDR3aa: CASSLQGAGGYPF
CDR3nt: TGTGCCAGCAGCTTGCAGGGGGCGGGCGGCTACCCCTTC
d_gene: TRBD1
v_gene: TRBV5-4
j_gene: TRBJ1-2
abundance: once

CDR3aa: CASSRVQGGEFF
CDR3nt: TGTGCCAGCAGCCGTGTCCAGGGAGGAGAGTTCTTC
d_gene: NA
v_gene: TRBV14
j_gene: TRBJ2-1
abundance: NA

CDR3aa: CASSFSGGVDTQYF
CDR3nt: TGTGCCAGCAGCTTTAGCGGGGGGGTAGATACGCAGTATTTT
d_gene: TRBD2
v_gene: TRBV11-3
j_gene: TRBJ2-3
abundance: NA

CDR3aa: CAISLGQRDGDEQFF
CDR3nt: TGTGCCATCAGTCTGGGACAGAGAGATGGGGATGAGCAGTTCTTC
d_gene: TRBD1
v_gene: TRBV10-3
j_gene: TRBJ2-1
abundance: NA

CDR3aa: CASSYSPPTGINNEQFF
CDR3nt: TGTGCCAGCAGTTACTCCCCCCCGACAGGGATTAACAATGAGCAGTTCTTC
d_gene: TRBD1
v_gene: TRBV6-7
j_gene: TRBJ2-1
abundance: NA

CDR3aa: CASSSSYLGEQYF
CDR3nt: TGTGCCAGCAGTTCTTCCTACCTCGGCGAGCAGTACTTC
d_gene: NA
v_gene: TRBV27
j_gene: TRBJ2-7
abundance: NA

CDR3aa: CASSPDISYEQYF
CDR3nt: TGTGCCAGCTCACCAGACATCTCCTACGAGCAGTACTTC
d_gene: NA
v_gene: TRBV18
j_gene: TRBJ2-7
abundance: NA

CDR3aa: CASSENSGLGLAGGYEQFF
CDR3nt: TGTGCCAGCAGTGAAAATTCCGGGTTAGGACTAGCGGGGGGGTATGAGCAGTTCTTC
d_gene: TRBD2
v_gene: TRBV2
j_gene: TRBJ2-1
abundance: NA

CDR3aa: CASSQGGVVTEAFF
CDR3nt: TGTGCCAGCAGCCAAGGCGGGGTTGTCACTGAAGCTTTCTTT
d_gene: NA
v_gene: TRBV4-2
j_gene: TRBJ1-1
abundance: NA

CDR3aa: CASSTPKGAETQYF
CDR3nt: TGTGCCAGTAGTACCCCAAAGGGGGCAGAGACCCAGTACTTC
d_gene: TRBD1
v_gene: TRBV19
j_gene: TRBJ2-5
abundance: NA

CDR3aa: CASSASPGNTEAFF
CDR3nt: TGTGCCAGCAGTGCTTCTCCAGGGAACACTGAAGCTTTCTTT
d_gene: NA
v_gene: TRBV6-4
j_gene: TRBJ1-1
abundance: few

CDR3aa: CASSTGLTQETQYF
CDR3nt: TGTGCCAGCAGCACCGGACTCACACAAGAGACCCAGTACTTC
d_gene: NA
v_gene: TRBV11-3
j_gene: TRBJ2-5
abundance: NA

CDR3aa: CASSQTLGGGEDTQYF
CDR3nt: TGCGCCAGCAGCCAAACCCTAGGGGGCGGTGAAGATACGCAGTATTTT
d_gene: TRBD1
v_gene: TRBV4-3
j_gene: TRBJ2-3
abundance: NA

CDR3aa: CASSARLAGVQETQYF
CDR3nt: TGTGCCAGCAGCGCCAGACTAGCGGGGGTCCAAGAGACCCAGTACTTC
d_gene: TRBD2
v_gene: TRBV9
j_gene: TRBJ2-5
abundance: NA

CDR3aa: CATSAGSPEDTQYF
CDR3nt: TGTGCCACATCTGCGGGTAGCCCAGAGGATACGCAGTATTTT
d_gene: NA
v_gene: TRBV6-1
j_gene: TRBJ2-3
abundance: NA

CDR3aa: CSALLEVKETQYF
CDR3nt: TGCAGCGCACTCTTAGAAGTAAAAGAGACCCAGTACTTC
d_gene: NA
v_gene: TRBV29-1
j_gene: TRBJ2-5
abundance: NA

CDR3aa: CASSLGIDRGETQYF
CDR3nt: TGCGCCAGCAGCTTGGGGATCGACAGGGGTGAGACCCAGTACTTC
d_gene: TRBD1
v_gene: TRBV5-1
j_gene: TRBJ2-5
abundance: NA

CDR3aa: CASSFVAGVSYEQYF
CDR3nt: TGTGCCAGCAGTTTTGTTGCAGGGGTCTCCTACGAGCAGTACTTC
d_gene: NA
v_gene: TRBV28
j_gene: TRBJ2-7
abundance: few

CDR3aa: CSVEKLGDSSYEQYF
CDR3nt: TGCAGCGTTGAAAAGTTAGGGGACAGTTCCTACGAGCAGTACTTC
d_gene: TRBD1
v_gene: TRBV29-1
j_gene: TRBJ2-7
abundance: NA

CDR3aa: CASSLELAGAYEYEQYF
CDR3nt: TGTGCCAGCAGCTTAGAGCTAGCGGGGGCCTACGAGTACGAGCAGTACTTC
d_gene: TRBD2
v_gene: TRBV7-2
j_gene: TRBJ2-7
abundance: NA

CDR3aa: CASSKDRDTEAFF
CDR3nt: TGCGCCAGCAGCAAGGACAGGGACACTGAAGCTTTCTTT
d_gene: TRBD1
v_gene: TRBV5-1
j_gene: TRBJ1-1
abundance: NA

CDR3aa: CASSWDRENEQFF
CDR3nt: TGTGCCAGTAGTTGGGACAGGGAAAATGAGCAGTTCTTC
d_gene: TRBD1
v_gene: TRBV19
j_gene: TRBJ2-1
abundance: few

CDR3aa: CASSSRTGANTEAFF
CDR3nt: TGCGCCAGCAGCTCACGGACAGGGGCGAACACTGAAGCTTTCTTT
d_gene: TRBD1
v_gene: TRBV5-1
j_gene: TRBJ1-1
abundance: NA

CDR3aa: CSVWDRTNTGELFF
CDR3nt: TGCAGCGTTTGGGACAGAACGAACACCGGGGAGCTGTTTTTT
d_gene: TRBD1
v_gene: TRBV29-1
j_gene: TRBJ2-2
abundance: NA

CDR3aa: CASRQGNDYGYTF
CDR3nt: TGTGCCAGCAGACAGGGGAACGACTATGGCTACACCTTC
d_gene: TRBD1
v_gene: TRBV6-1
j_gene: TRBJ1-2
abundance: NA

CDR3aa: CASSAEGNQPQHF
CDR3nt: TGTGCCAGCAGTGCGGAGGGTAATCAGCCCCAGCATTTT
d_gene: NA
v_gene: TRBV2
j_gene: TRBJ1-5
abundance: NA

CDR3aa: CASSLGLAGANTGELFF
CDR3nt: TGTGCCAGCAGCTTAGGACTAGCGGGGGCGAACACCGGGGAGCTGTTTTTT
d_gene: TRBD2
v_gene: TRBV5-4
j_gene: TRBJ2-2
abundance: NA